The rows below give T cell receptor beta chains drawn from one sample of a study of cytomegalovirus exposure and HLA in healthy donors. The protocol was immunoSEQ multiplex PCR, while the TCRdb copy is restricted to in-frame clones and leaves out a portion. The repertoire consists of 150,000 to 200,000 clones, with 60% to 80% occurring once and the leading ten covering less than 8%. Sequenced sample: PBMCs. The source of these receptors is a man between 35 and 55 years old in good health and CMV-seropositive. Both conserved end residues are part of each CDR3. D genes are given only for firm matches. Expanded clones get a size class; other rows say once, few or many, or leave the size out.

v_gene,d_gene,abundance,j_gene,CDR3aa,CDR3nt
TRBV7-8,NA,NA,TRBJ2-7,CASIADRIFIPSSYEQYF,TGTGCCAGCATCGCCGACAGAATATTCATCCCGAGCTCCTACGAGCAGTACTTC
TRBV4-2,TRBD2,NA,TRBJ2-5,CASSQFGLADQETQYF,TGTGCCAGCAGCCAATTTGGACTAGCGGACCAAGAGACCCAGTACTTC
TRBV6-1,TRBD1,NA,TRBJ2-7,CASSRPGQGLHEQYF,TGTGCCAGCAGTCGCCCGGGACAGGGATTGCACGAGCAGTACTTC
TRBV7-9,TRBD1,NA,TRBJ1-6,CASSLSGQGNSPLHF,TGTGCCAGCAGCTTATCGGGACAGGGGAATTCACCCCTCCACTTT
TRBV28,TRBD1,once,TRBJ1-5,CASSLYTGASSQPQHF,TGTGCCAGCAGTTTATACACAGGGGCAAGTAGTCAGCCCCAGCATTTT
TRBV27,TRBD1,once,TRBJ1-6,CASWTGYWDSSLHF,TGTGCCAGTTGGACAGGCTATTGGGATTCATCCCTCCACTTT
TRBV6-5,NA,NA,TRBJ1-5,CASSSAGPNQPQHF,TGTGCCAGCAGTTCCGCGGGCCCCAATCAGCCCCAGCATTTT
TRBV6-5,TRBD1,NA,TRBJ2-1,CASSKTGGSYNEQFF,TGTGCCAGCAGTAAGACAGGGGGGTCCTACAATGAGCAGTTCTTC
TRBV29-1,NA,few,TRBJ2-2,CSVEDGLTNTGELFF,TGCAGCGTTGAAGACGGACTAACGAACACCGGGGAGCTGTTTTTT
TRBV11-3,NA,once,TRBJ2-7,CASSLGPSRYYEQYF,TGTGCCAGCAGCTTAGGGCCTAGCAGATACTACGAGCAGTACTTC
TRBV11-3,TRBD2,NA,TRBJ2-1,CASSLRLAAEYNEQFF,TGTGCCAGCAGCCTACGACTAGCCGCGGAATACAATGAGCAGTTCTTC
TRBV25-1,NA,few,TRBJ1-2,CASSGGTLGKGGYTF,TGTGCCAGCAGTGGAGGGACTTTGGGGAAAGGAGGCTACACCTTC
TRBV10-3,NA,NA,TRBJ2-3,CAIRSGTDTQYF,TGTGCCATCAGATCAGGCACAGATACGCAGTATTTT
TRBV18,NA,NA,TRBJ2-7,CASSRGGAEEQYF,TGTGCCAGCTCACGAGGAGGGGCAGAAGAGCAGTACTTC